This is a list of T cell receptor beta chains from one sample in a study of blood T cell repertoires in COVID-19. The method was immunoSEQ multiplex PCR; TCRdb's version includes in-frame clones alone and lacks a portion of them. The sample holds 25,000 to 30,000 clones, roughly two thirds seen once. Sequenced sample: peripheral blood. Receptors originate from a human donor in a cohort sampled during active COVID-19. Both conserved end residues are part of each CDR3. The order of the fields is V gene, D gene, CDR3 protein. D genes are given only for firm matches.

v_call: TRBV6-2/TRBV6-3
d_call: NA
cdr3_aa: CASSQGTEAFF

v_call: TRBV5-1
d_call: TRBD2
cdr3_aa: CASSLRTSGGTDTQYF

v_call: TRBV28
d_call: NA
cdr3_aa: CASSPPGQGRHEQYF

v_call: TRBV19
d_call: TRBD1
cdr3_aa: CASSPTGVGGEQYF

v_call: TRBV6-2/TRBV6-3
d_call: TRBD2
cdr3_aa: CASSYVVGRAPYEQYF

v_call: TRBV6-5
d_call: NA
cdr3_aa: CASSLNWRPPQETQYF

v_call: TRBV10-3
d_call: TRBD2
cdr3_aa: CAISESTPLAGSSEQYF

v_call: TRBV9
d_call: TRBD2
cdr3_aa: CASSASAGGLGNEQFF

v_call: TRBV2
d_call: NA
cdr3_aa: CASSEGVGTVDTQYF

v_call: TRBV5-1
d_call: TRBD1
cdr3_aa: CASSFGQGPAGYTF

v_call: TRBV6-5
d_call: NA
cdr3_aa: CASSYSMHGNYGYTF

v_call: TRBV14
d_call: TRBD2
cdr3_aa: CASSSRVLLAANTGELFF

v_call: TRBV6-6
d_call: NA
cdr3_aa: CASSYRGGSVYEKLFF

v_call: TRBV7-2
d_call: NA
cdr3_aa: CASSPTAQGRSLPQHF

v_call: TRBV7-2
d_call: TRBD1
cdr3_aa: CASSQGQGARGYGYTF

v_call: TRBV4-3
d_call: TRBD2
cdr3_aa: CASSQDLAGTTYEQYF

v_call: TRBV20-1
d_call: NA
cdr3_aa: CSASGSSSYNEQFF